The present T cell receptor (beta chain) was sequenced within a study of sequential checkpoint blockade in melanoma. About the research overall: Patients were randomized 1:1 to nivolumab-then-ipilimumab or ipilimumab-then-nivolumab first-line. Each arm's sequence ended with maintenance nivolumab.

The V gene end was trimmed by 6 bases and the J gene end by 2 bases; junction bases not matched to a gene: 10. The CDR3 totals 16 residues. Germline CDR1 reads MDHEN; CDR2 reads SYDVKM. Sequencing used immunoSEQ multiplex PCR; TCRdb keeps in-frame clones, though not all of them. In the table there are 17,000 or so clones, approximately 70% of which are singletons. Specified treatment: randomized to nivolumab then ipilimumab (arm A) or the reverse (arm B). DNA-damaging chemotherapy had not been given to any patient beforehand. Live CD3+CD8+ CD19− CD56− cells were sorted from PBMCs. The material sequenced was CD8+ T cells sorted from blood (inferred from file names), taken from a patient given nivolumab and ipilimumab in sequence. The chain is built from TRBV28 and TRBJ1-2, with 9 bases lining up with TRBD1. The TCR comes from a human donor with melanoma. The CDR3: CASSRPTGGFNYGYTF. The CDR3 DNA reads as TGTGCCAGCAGCCGACCGACAGGGGGTTTCAACTATGGCTACACCTTC.